This T cell receptor beta chain was captured by sequencing in a study of PD-1 blockade in classical Hodgkin lymphoma. General study findings and limits: Diversity in CD4+ TCRs, unlike that measured in CD8+ TCRs, had risen significantly by C4D1.

Sequenced by immunoSEQ multiplex PCR; TCRdb stores in-frame clones only, minus some. The sample has some 58,000 clones; 70% to 90% are singletons. In regard to this clone: Antigen unknown.

Relapse was seen in all patients after autologous stem cell transplantation, and brentuximab vedotin exposure was variable. This sequence originates from a human donor with classical Hodgkin lymphoma. The specimen was peripheral blood mononuclear cells (PBMCs), collected before the second cycle of nivolumab.

CDR3 coding DNA: TGCGCCAGCAGTGAGCCAGGGGGACAGCCCCAGCATTTT. It is translated as CASSEPGGQPQHF. The chain joins TRBV10-2 to TRBJ1-5; TRBD1 aligns across 7 bases. Trimming cost V 2 bases and J 7 bases; bases outside gene matches: 2. This CDR3 has 13 residues. Germline-derived CDR1 and CDR2 are WSHSY and SAAADI.